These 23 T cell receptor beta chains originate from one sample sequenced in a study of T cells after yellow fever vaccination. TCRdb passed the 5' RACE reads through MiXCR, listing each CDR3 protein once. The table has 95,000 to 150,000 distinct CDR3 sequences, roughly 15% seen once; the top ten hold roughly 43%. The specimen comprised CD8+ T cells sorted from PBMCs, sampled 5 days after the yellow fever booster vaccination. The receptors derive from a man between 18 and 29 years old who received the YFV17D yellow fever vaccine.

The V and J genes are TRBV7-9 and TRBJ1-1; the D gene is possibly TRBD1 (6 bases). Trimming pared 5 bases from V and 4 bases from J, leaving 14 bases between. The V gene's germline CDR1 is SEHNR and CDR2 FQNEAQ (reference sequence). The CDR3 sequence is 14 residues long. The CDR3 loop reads CASSPTTGFTEAFF. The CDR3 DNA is TGTGCCAGCAGCCCCACTACAGGGTTCACTGAAGCTTTCTTT.

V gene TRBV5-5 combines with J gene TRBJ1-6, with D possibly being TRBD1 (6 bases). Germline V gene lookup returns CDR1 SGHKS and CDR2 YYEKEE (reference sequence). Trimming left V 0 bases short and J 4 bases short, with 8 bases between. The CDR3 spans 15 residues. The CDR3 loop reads CASSLAQGYNSPLHF. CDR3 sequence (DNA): TGTGCCAGCAGCTTGGCACAGGGATATAATTCACCCCTCCACTTT.

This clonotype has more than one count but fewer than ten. For the CDR3, the DNA is TGTGCCAGCAGCGCGACCGGGGTAGACGAGGTTGAGCAGTTCTTC. Translating gives CASSATGVDEVEQFF. The chain is built from TRBV2 and TRBJ2-1; D perhaps matches TRBD2 (5 bases). Germline assignment: CDR1 SNHLY and CDR2 FYNNEI. The CDR3 runs to 15 residues. V lost 6 bases to trimming and J lost 9 bases, with 21 bases between them. Together with reference TRBV2 and TRBJ2-1, the CDR3 gives the full variable domain: EPEVTQTPSHQVTQMGQEVILRCVPISNHLYFYWYRQILGQKVEFLVSFYNNEISEKSEIFDDQFSVERPDGSNFTLKIRSTKLEDSAMYFCASSATGVDEVEQFFGPGTRLTVL.

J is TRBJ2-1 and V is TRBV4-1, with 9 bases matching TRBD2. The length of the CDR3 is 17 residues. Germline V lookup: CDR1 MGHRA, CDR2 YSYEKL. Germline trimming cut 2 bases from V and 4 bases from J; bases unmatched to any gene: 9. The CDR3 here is CASSQPLAGDVYNEQFF. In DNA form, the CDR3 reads TGCGCCAGCAGCCAACCGTTAGCGGGGGATGTGTACAATGAGCAGTTCTTC.

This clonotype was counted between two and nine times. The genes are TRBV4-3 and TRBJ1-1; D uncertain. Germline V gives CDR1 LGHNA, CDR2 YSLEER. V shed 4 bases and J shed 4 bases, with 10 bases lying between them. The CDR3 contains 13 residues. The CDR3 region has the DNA TGCGCCAGCAGCCTTGTGGGAGGCACTGAAGCTTTCTTT. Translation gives CASSLVGGTEAFF.

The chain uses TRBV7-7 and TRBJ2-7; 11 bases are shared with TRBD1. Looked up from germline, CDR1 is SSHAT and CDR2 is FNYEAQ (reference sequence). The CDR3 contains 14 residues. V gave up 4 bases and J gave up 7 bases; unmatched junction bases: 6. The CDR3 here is CASSSGQGAREQYF. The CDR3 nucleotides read TGTGCCAGCAGCTCCGGACAGGGGGCGCGGGAGCAGTACTTC.

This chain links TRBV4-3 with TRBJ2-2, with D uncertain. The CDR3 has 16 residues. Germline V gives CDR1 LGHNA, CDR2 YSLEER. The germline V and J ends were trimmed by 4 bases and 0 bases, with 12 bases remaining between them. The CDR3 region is CASSPGRVTNTGELFF. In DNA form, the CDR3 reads TGCGCCAGCAGCCCCGGTCGGGTTACGAACACCGGGGAGCTGTTTTTT.

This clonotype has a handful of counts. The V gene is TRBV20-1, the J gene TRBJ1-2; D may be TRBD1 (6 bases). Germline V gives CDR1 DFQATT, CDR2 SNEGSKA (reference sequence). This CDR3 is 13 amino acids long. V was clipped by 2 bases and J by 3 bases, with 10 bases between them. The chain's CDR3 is CSARHREDYGYTF. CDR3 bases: TGCAGTGCTAGACACAGGGAGGACTATGGCTACACCTTC.

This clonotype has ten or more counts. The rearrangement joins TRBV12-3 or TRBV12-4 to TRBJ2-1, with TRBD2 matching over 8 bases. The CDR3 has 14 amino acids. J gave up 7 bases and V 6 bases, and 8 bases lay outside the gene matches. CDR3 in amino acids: CASSLSGGLNEQFF. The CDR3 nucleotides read TGTGCCAGCAGCTTAAGCGGGGGTCTGAATGAGCAGTTCTTC.

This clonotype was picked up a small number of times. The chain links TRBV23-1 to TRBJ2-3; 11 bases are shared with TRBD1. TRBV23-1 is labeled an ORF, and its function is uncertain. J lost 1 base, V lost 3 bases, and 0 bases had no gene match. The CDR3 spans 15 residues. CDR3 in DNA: TGCGCCAGCAGTCAGGGACAGGGGGGCACAGATACGCAGTATTTT. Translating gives CASSQGQGGTDTQYF.

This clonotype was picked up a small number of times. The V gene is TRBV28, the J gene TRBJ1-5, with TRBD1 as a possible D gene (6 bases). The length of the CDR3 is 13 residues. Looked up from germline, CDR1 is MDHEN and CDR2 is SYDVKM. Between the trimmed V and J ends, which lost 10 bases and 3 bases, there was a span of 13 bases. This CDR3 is CATGTQINQPQHF. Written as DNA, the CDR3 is TGTGCCACAGGGACACAAATCAATCAGCCCCAGCATTTT.

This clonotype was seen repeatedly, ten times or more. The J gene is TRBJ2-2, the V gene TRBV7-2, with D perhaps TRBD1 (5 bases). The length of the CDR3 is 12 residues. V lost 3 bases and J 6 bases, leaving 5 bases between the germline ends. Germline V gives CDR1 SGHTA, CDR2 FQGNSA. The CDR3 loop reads CASSLTAGELFF. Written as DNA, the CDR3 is TGTGCCAGCAGCTTGACAGCCGGGGAGCTGTTTTTT.

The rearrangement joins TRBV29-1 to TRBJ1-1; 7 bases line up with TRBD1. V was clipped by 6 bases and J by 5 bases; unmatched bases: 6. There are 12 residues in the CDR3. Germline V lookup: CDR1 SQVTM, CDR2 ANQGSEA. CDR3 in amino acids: CSVSPGQTEAFF. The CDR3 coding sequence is TGCAGCGTCTCTCCGGGACAGACTGAAGCTTTCTTT. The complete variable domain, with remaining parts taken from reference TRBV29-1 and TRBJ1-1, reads SAVISQKPSRDICQRGTSLTIQCQVDSQVTMMFWYRQQPGQSLTLIATANQGSEATYESGFVIDKFPISRPNLTFSTLTVSNMSPEDSSIYLCSVSPGQTEAFFGQGTRLTVV.

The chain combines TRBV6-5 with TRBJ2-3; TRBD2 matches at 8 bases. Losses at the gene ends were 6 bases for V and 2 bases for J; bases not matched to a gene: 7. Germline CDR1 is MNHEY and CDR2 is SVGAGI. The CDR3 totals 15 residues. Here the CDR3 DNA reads TGTGCCAGCAGCTCCACCGGGGGGGCCACAGATACGCAGTATTTT. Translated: CASSSTGGATDTQYF.

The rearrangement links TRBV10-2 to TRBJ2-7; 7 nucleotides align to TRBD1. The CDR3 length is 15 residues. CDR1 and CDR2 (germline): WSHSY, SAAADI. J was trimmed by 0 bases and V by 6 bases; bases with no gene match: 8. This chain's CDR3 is CASSQGDRVSYEQYF. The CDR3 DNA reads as TGCGCCAGCAGCCAAGGCGACAGGGTCTCCTACGAGCAGTACTTC.

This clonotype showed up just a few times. The CDR3 region is CASSPGGENQPQHF. CDR3 bases: TGTGCCAGCAGCCCAGGGGGCGAGAATCAGCCCCAGCATTTT. The rearrangement uses TRBV7-9 and TRBJ1-5; 8 bases map to TRBD1. CDR3 length: 14 amino acids. Germline V CDR1 and CDR2: SEHNR, FQNEAQ (reference sequence). J was trimmed by 4 bases and V by 5 bases; bases with no gene match: 4.

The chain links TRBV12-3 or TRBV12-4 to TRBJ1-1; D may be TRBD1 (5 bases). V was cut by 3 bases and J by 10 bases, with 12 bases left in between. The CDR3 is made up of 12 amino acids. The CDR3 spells CASSLGPFGAFF. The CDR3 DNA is TGTGCCAGCAGTTTGGGACCGTTTGGAGCTTTCTTT.

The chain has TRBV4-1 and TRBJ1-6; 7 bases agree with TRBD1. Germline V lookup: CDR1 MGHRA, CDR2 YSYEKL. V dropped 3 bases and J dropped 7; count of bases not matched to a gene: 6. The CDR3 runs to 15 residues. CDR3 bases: TGCGCCAGCAGCCAGGAAGGACAGGCAAATTCACCCCTCCACTTT. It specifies CASSQEGQANSPLHF.

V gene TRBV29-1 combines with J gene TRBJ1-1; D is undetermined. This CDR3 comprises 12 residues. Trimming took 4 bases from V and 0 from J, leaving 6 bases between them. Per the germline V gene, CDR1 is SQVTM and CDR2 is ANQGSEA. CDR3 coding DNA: TGCAGCGTTGGCTACATGAACACTGAAGCTTTCTTT. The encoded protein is CSVGYMNTEAFF. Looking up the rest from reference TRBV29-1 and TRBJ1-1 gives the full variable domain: SAVISQKPSRDICQRGTSLTIQCQVDSQVTMMFWYRQQPGQSLTLIATANQGSEATYESGFVIDKFPISRPNLTFSTLTVSNMSPEDSSIYLCSVGYMNTEAFFGQGTRLTVV.

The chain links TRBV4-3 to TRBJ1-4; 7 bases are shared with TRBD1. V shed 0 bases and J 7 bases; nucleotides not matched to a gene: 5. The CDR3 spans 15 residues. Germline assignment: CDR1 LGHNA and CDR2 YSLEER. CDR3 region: CASSQDGDRGEKLFF. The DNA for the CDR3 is TGCGCCAGCAGCCAAGATGGGGACAGAGGTGAAAAACTGTTTTTT.

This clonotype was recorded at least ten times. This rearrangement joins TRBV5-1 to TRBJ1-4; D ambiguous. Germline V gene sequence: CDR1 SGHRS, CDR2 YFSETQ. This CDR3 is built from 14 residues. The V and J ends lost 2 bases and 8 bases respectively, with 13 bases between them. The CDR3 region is CASSFSQGKEKLFF. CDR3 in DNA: TGCGCCAGCAGCTTTTCGCAAGGGAAGGAAAAACTGTTTTTT.

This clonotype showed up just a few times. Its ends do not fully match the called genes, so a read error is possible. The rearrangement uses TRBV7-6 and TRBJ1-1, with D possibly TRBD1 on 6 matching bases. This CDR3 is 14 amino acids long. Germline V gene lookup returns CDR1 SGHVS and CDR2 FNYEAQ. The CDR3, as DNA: TGTGCCAGCAGCCCGCGGGGGGCGAACCCTGAAGCTTTCTTT. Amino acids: CASSPRGANPEAFF.

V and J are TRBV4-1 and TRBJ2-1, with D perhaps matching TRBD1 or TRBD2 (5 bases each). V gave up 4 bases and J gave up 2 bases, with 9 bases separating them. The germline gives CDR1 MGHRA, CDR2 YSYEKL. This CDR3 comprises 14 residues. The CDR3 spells CASSPRDPYNEQFF. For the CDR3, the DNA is TGCGCCAGCAGCCCCCGGGACCCCTACAATGAGCAGTTCTTC.